This T cell receptor beta chain was captured in a study of B cell selection in AIRE deficiency. Clones were sequenced by immunoSEQ multiplex PCR, and TCRdb holds only the in-frame ones, with some missing. The sample holds about 22,000 clones, about 96% seen once. CD4+CD127+ cells were sorted as the conventional CD4 T cells. The V gene lost 4 bases and the J gene lost 6 bases, with 16 bases spanning the gap. CDR3 size: 15 residues. Germline lookup yields CDR1 SEHNR and CDR2 FQNEAQ (reference sequence). As to this clone: Its antigen is unknown.

Study-level findings and limits: Healthy donors alone shared 31.6% of fewer than 4,000 Treg sequences; patients alone about 10%.

What was sequenced was CD4+CD127+ conventional T cells sorted from PBMCs. This receptor was identified in a human donor in good health. The chain recombines TRBV7-9 with TRBJ2-1, with D possibly TRBD2 on 6 matching bases. The CDR3, as DNA: TGTGCCAGCAGCTCTGGAGGGGATGGGGTCAATGAGCAGTTCTTC. It is translated as CASSSGGDGVNEQFF.